This TCR beta chain was documented in a study of neoadjuvant anti-PD-1 for oral cavity cancer (dated by TCRdb to the early 2020s). Notes on the research overall: Three to four biweekly doses of nivolumab at 3 mg/kg were mostly administered to patients before curative-intent surgical resection. The parent correlative cohort included around twelve patients, with an approximately 31% response rate. Patients with complete response, partial response or stable disease by RECIST 1.1 were defined as responders, whereas patients with progression were defined as non-responders. For patients who did not progress, a fourth nivolumab dose was given around day 43, followed by definitive surgical resection on days 50-56. Overall study results and their limits: After neoadjuvant nivolumab, T cell clonality (Gini index) in PBMCs was significantly higher in non-responders than in responders. Higher pretreatment blood TCRbeta clonality and lower post-treatment tumor TCRbeta clonality were correlated with higher pretreatment blood Treg/Th17 ratios. Only a few patients per response group were included in the TCR analyses, and larger cohorts for validation were called for by the authors.

For deep sequencing, PBMC libraries mostly used around 500 ng of input genomic DNA, with six replicates for each sample. The immunoSEQ hsTCRbeta kit was used to prepare TCRbeta libraries, following the manufacturer's instructions. The completed libraries were mixed into a single pool at 3 nM, then sequenced with an Illumina NovaSeq 6000 S4 flow cell. The paper's data handling went like this. The immunoSEQ Analyzer was used for raw data preprocessing and quality control. The analysis was limited to productive rearrangements, and each clonotype was defined by a unique CDR3 amino acid sequence. Using the R package tcR, the researchers computed the Gini-Simpson index as their estimate of repertoire clonality. Gini indices were compared with Student's t test, and associations with tumor size change were assessed by Pearson correlation. In its TCRdb copy, this immuneACCESS table keeps in-frame sequences only and misses some clones. Where compared with another copy, unresolved V genes explain less than half of these, and the others have no known cause. That table gives V, J and clone size, and the DNA gave D and trimming. The sample table lists 55,000 to 80,000 clones, less than 90% of them with a count of one. The ten largest account for around 3% of the sample.

The sample's time point label, in plain terms: after neoadjuvant nivolumab, at surgical resection. The patients had newly diagnosed stage II-IVA oral cavity squamous cell carcinoma and had not received any prior systemic or radiation treatment. The cohort was composed of patients with HPV-negative, locally advanced oral cavity squamous cell carcinoma. No culture maintenance or expansion was done, as the peripheral blood mononuclear cells went straight to analysis. The samples were obtained from a longitudinal correlative study of a single-arm phase II trial testing neoadjuvant nivolumab in oral cavity squamous cell carcinoma. Subject-matched pre- and post-treatment PBMCs and tumors from three responders and three non-responders were subjected to genomic DNA-based TCRbeta sequencing. Peripheral blood mononuclear cells were collected before nivolumab treatment and again after treatment, at the time of surgery. The Maxwell RSC DNA from Cells kit was used to extract genomic DNA from PBMCs.

The CDR3, from cysteine to phenylalanine, totals 12 residues. Solely the CDR3 DNA is kept, with 36 bases framed from the first base. V loses 6 bases of germline sequence and J loses 7 bases, and the interval between the two ends is 12 bases. The CDR1 and CDR2 encoded by the germline V gene (reference sequence) are MNHEY and SMNVEV. This clone was seen once. Its antigen is currently not known. Per-nucleotide qualities are absent, and no much larger clonotype sits a single base away. The sequence came from a person between 40 and 85 years old with oral cavity squamous cell carcinoma. Sample: PBMCs, taken after nivolumab (anti-PD-1) treatment. The chain was built from TRBV27 and TRBJ1-2, and perhaps TRBD1 as D gene, on 5 matching bases. The CDR3 sequence is CASRTGTLGYTF. At the DNA level, the sequence is TGTGCCAGCAGGACCGGGACGCTTGGCTACACCTTC.